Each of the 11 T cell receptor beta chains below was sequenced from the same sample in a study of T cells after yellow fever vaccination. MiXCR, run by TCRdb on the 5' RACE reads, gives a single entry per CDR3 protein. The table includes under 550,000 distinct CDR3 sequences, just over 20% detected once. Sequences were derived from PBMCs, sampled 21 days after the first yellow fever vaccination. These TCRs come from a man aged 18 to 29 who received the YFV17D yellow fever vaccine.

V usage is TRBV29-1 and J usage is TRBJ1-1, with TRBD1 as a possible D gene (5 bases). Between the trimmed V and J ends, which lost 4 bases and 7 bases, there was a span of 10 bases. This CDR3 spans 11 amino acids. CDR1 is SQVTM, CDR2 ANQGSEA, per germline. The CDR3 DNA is TGCAGCGTTGGAGGGGACGGTGAAGCTTTCTTT. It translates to CSVGGDGEAFF.

Written as DNA, the CDR3 is TGTGCCAGCAGGGCCCCTGGGGGGGGCGTCACCGGGGAGCTGTTTTTT. Translation: CASRAPGGGVTGELFF. V usage is TRBV6-1 and J usage is TRBJ2-2; D might be TRBD2 (7 bases). CDR3 length: 16 residues. Between the trimmed V and J ends, which lost 6 bases and 4 bases, there was a span of 18 bases. Germline assignment: CDR1 MNHNS and CDR2 SASEGT.

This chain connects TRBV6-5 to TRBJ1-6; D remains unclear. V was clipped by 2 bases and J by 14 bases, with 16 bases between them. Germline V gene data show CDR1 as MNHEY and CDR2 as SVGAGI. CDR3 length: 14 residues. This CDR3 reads CASSYRPRLEALHF. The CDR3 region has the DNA TGTGCCAGCAGTTACCGGCCCCGGCTAGAAGCCCTCCACTTT.

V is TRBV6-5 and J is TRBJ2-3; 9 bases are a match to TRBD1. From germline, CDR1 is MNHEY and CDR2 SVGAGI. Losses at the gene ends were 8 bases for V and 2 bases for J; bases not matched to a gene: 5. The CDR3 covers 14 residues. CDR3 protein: CASPGTGHTDTQYF. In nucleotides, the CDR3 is TGTGCCAGCCCGGGGACAGGGCACACAGATACGCAGTATTTT.

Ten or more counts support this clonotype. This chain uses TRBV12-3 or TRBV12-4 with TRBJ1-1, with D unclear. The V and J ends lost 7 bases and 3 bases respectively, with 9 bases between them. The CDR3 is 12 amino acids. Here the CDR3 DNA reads TGTGCCAGCACCCAAGTGGACACTGAAGCTTTCTTT. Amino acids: CASTQVDTEAFF.

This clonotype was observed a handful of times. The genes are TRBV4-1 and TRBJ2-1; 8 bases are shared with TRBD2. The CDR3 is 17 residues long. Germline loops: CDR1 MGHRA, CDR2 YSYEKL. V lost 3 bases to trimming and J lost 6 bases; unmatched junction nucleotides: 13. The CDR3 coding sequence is TGCGCCAGCAGCCACCCCGGGGCCAGCGGGGGTCCCAATGAGCAGTTCTTC. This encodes CASSHPGASGGPNEQFF.

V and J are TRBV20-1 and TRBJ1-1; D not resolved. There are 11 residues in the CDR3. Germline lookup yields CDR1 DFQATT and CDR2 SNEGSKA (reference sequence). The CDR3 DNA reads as TGCAGCCTGACGGAGAACACTGAAGCTTTCTTT. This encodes CSLTENTEAFF.

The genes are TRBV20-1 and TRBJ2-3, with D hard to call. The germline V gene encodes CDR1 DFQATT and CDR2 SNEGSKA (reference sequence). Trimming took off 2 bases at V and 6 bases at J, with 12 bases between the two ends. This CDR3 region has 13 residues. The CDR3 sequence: CSARLSFKDTQYF. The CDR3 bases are TGCAGTGCTAGATTGTCATTTAAGGATACGCAGTATTTT.

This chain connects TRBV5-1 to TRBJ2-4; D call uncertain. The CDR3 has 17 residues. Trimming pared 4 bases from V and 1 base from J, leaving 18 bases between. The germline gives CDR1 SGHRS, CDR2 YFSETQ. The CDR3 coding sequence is TGCGCCAGCAGCCACCCTTCGTCTGGACCCGCCAAAAACATTCAGTACTTC. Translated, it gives CASSHPSSGPAKNIQYF.

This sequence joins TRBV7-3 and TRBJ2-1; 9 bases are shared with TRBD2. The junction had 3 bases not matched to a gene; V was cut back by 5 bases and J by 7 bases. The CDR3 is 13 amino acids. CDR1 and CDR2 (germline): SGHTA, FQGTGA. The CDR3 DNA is TGTGCCAGCAGCGCTAGCGGGGAGAATGAGCAGTTCTTC. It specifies CASSASGENEQFF. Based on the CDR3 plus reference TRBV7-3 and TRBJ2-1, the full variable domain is GAGVSQTPSNKVTEKGKYVELRCDPISGHTALYWYRQSLGQGPEFLIYFQGTGAADDSGLPNDRFFAVRPEGSVSTLKIQRTERGDSAVYLCASSASGENEQFFGPGTRLTVL.

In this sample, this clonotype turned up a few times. The CDR3 region has the DNA TGTGCCAGCAGCCGAGACAGGAGGTCCCCCACCGGGGAGCTGTTTTTT. Translated: CASSRDRRSPTGELFF. The gene calls are TRBV6-2 or TRBV6-3 and TRBJ2-2; perhaps TRBD1 as D (6 bases). V dropped 6 bases and J dropped 4 bases, with 18 bases sitting between them. This CDR3 region has 16 residues. Per the germline V gene, CDR1 is MNHEY and CDR2 is SVGEGT.